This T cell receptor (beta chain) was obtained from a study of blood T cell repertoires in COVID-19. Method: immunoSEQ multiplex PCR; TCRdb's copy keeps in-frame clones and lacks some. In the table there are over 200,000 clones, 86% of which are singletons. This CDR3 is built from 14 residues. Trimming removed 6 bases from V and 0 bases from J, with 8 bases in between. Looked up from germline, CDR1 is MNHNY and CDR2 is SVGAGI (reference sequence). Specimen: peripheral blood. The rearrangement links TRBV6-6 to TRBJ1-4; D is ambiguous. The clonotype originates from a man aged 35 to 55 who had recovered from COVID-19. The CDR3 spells CASRPGATNEKLFF. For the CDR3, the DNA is TGTGCCAGCAGACCAGGTGCAACTAATGAAAAACTGTTTTTT.